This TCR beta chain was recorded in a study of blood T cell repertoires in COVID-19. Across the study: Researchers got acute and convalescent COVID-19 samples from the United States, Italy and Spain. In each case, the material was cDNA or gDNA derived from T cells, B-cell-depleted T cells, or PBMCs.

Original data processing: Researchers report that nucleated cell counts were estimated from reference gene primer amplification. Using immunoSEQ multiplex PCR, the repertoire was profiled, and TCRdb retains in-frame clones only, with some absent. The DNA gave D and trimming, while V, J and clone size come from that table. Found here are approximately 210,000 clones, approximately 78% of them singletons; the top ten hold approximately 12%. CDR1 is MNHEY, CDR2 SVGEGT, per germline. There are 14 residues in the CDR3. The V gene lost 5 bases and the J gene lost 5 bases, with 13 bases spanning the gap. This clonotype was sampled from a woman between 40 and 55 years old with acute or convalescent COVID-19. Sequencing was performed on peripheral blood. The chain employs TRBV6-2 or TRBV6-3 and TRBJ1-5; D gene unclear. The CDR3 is CASSPPDNDQPQHF. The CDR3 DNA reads TGTGCCAGCAGTCCGCCCGACAACGATCAGCCCCAGCATTTT.